This T cell receptor (beta chain) derives from a study of blood T cell repertoires in COVID-19. In the study overall: Whether acute or convalescent, the COVID-19 samples came from the United States, Italy and Spain. T cells, B-cell-depleted T cells, or PBMCs supplied cDNA or gDNA.

In the source study's methods: Estimation of nucleated cell counts was performed using reference gene primer amplification. The assay was immunoSEQ multiplex PCR, and TCRdb's table has in-frame clones only and misses some. That table supplies the V and J calls and clone size; D and trimming were determined from the DNA. The sample records 70,000 to 80,000 clones, around 91% being singletons. The CDR3 totals 13 residues. The germline gives CDR1 SGHTA, CDR2 FQGNSA. Trimming cost V 5 bases and J 1 base, with 9 bases left between them. The TCR was taken from a human donor in a cohort sampled during active COVID-19. The sample comprised peripheral blood. This sequence joins TRBV7-2 and TRBJ2-7; tentative D call: TRBD1 (6 bases). CDR3 protein: CASSMDRSYEQYF. CDR3 in DNA: TGTGCCAGCAGCATGGACAGATCCTACGAGCAGTACTTC.